The 15 T cell receptor beta chains in this list originate from one sample, sequenced in a study of T-cell memory formation after mild COVID-19. MiXCR was run by TCRdb on the 5' RACE reads, yielding one entry per CDR3 protein. This sample has around 150,000 distinct CDR3 sequences, with roughly 15% found just once. The specimen was PBMCs or a T cell subset sorted from them (not recorded which). The source of these receptors is an adult woman who had mild COVID-19 (a few samples of this study predate the infection). Cell type and time point are not known.

This clonotype was seen more than once but under ten times. This rearrangement joins TRBV5-1 to TRBJ2-1, with D possibly matching TRBD1 (6 bases). Germline CDR1 SGHRS, CDR2 YFSETQ. The CDR3 extends over 17 amino acids. V lost 0 bases to trimming and J lost 6 bases, with 19 bases between them. DNA of the CDR3: TGCGCCAGCAGCTTGGAGTCAGGGGACCTCCCCCCCAATGAGCAGTTCTTC. Its protein product is CASSLESGDLPPNEQFF.

This clonotype has only a few counts. The chain carries TRBV18 and TRBJ2-5; tentatively, D is TRBD1 (6 bases). Trimming cost V 3 bases and J 3 bases, with 11 bases left between them. Germline V gene sequence: CDR1 KGHSH, CDR2 LQKENI. The CDR3 spans 14 residues. CDR3: CASSPRGIEETQYF. The CDR3 DNA is TGTGCCAGCTCACCTAGGGGGATTGAAGAGACCCAGTACTTC.

The chain has TRBV5-1 and TRBJ1-3; D not certain. The CDR3 is made up of 16 amino acids. V dropped 0 bases and J dropped 1 base, with 11 bases sitting between them. Germline CDR1 and CDR2: SGHRS and YFSETQ. In DNA form, the CDR3 reads TGCGCCAGCAGCTTGGGACCTACCGCTTCTGGAAACACCATATATTTT. Its translation is CASSLGPTASGNTIYF. Complete variable domain (other parts from reference TRBV5-1 and TRBJ1-3): KAGVTQTPRYLIKTRGQQVTLSCSPISGHRSVSWYQQTPGQGLQFLFEYFSETQRNKGNFPGRFSGRQFSNSRSEMNVSTLELGDSALYLCASSLGPTASGNTIYFGEGSWLTVV.

At least ten counts were recorded for this clonotype. V is TRBV30 and J is TRBJ2-2; 12 positions match TRBD2. The V segment lost 4 bases and the J segment 6 bases; nucleotides outside the gene matches: 9. The CDR3 runs to 16 residues. CDR1 GTSNPN and CDR2 SVGIG come from the germline V gene (reference sequence). CDR3 sequence: CAWNPARLAGAGELFF. The CDR3 DNA reads TGTGCCTGGAATCCCGCCCGACTAGCGGGAGCCGGGGAGCTGTTTTTT.

The chain recombines TRBV5-1 with TRBJ2-7; TRBD2 matches at 8 bases. The CDR3 is 16 residues long. The germline V gene encodes CDR1 SGHRS and CDR2 YFSETQ. V shed 0 bases, J shed 4 bases, and the junction held 9 bases outside the gene matches. CDR3 protein: CASSLVRSGSGYEQYF. As DNA, the CDR3 is TGCGCCAGCAGCTTGGTGAGGAGCGGGAGTGGATACGAGCAGTACTTC.

J is TRBJ2-1 and V is TRBV5-1; D might be TRBD2 (5 bases). Germline V gene data show CDR1 as SGHRS and CDR2 as YFSETQ. CDR3 length equals 14 residues. Trimming pared 2 bases from V and 4 bases from J, leaving 10 bases between. The CDR3 reads CASSFVGEYNEQFF. CDR3 coding DNA: TGCGCCAGCAGCTTTGTCGGGGAGTACAATGAGCAGTTCTTC.

V is TRBV28 and J is TRBJ2-1; 8 nucleotides line up with TRBD1. Germline V lookup: CDR1 MDHEN, CDR2 SYDVKM. The CDR3 is 15 residues long. With 3 bases clipped from V and 4 bases from J, the junction kept 5 bases outside the gene matches. The CDR3 coding sequence is TGTGCCAGCAGTTTTTCCGGGACAGGTTACAATGAGCAGTTCTTC. Protein sequence: CASSFSGTGYNEQFF. Based on the CDR3 plus reference TRBV28 and TRBJ2-1, the full variable domain is DVKVTQSSRYLVKRTGEKVFLECVQDMDHENMFWYRQDPGLGLRLIYFSYDVKMKEKGDIPEGYSVSREKKERFSLILESASTNQTSMYLCASSFSGTGYNEQFFGPGTRLTVL.

This clonotype appeared a few times. The chain joins TRBV4-1 to TRBJ2-2; 9 nucleotides align to TRBD2. The CDR3 has 15 amino acids. Per germline, CDR1 MGHRA and CDR2 YSYEKL. V was clipped by 3 bases and J by 3 bases; unmatched bases: 2. In DNA form, the CDR3 reads TGCGCCAGCAGCCAGTTAGCGGGAGACACCGGGGAGCTGTTTTTT. Translating it yields CASSQLAGDTGELFF.

The chain has TRBV10-3 and TRBJ1-4; D may be TRBD1 (5 bases). Trimming took 0 bases from V and 7 from J, leaving 12 bases between them. The germline V gene has CDR1 ENHRY and CDR2 SYGVKD. The CDR3 runs 15 residues. The chain's CDR3 is CAISESLQGFEKLFF. In nucleotides, the CDR3 is TGTGCCATCAGTGAGTCCCTCCAGGGTTTTGAAAAACTGTTTTTT.

This clonotype was recorded a few times. The V call is TRBV15, the J call TRBJ2-1, with TRBD1 identical over 7 bases. With V trimmed by 5 bases and J by 1 base, 11 bases remained unmatched. Germline V gene sequence: CDR1 LNHNV, CDR2 YYDKDF (reference sequence). The CDR3 runs to 17 residues. The CDR3 region has the DNA TGTGCCACCAGCGGACACAGGGGCTCGGCTTCCTACAATGAGCAGTTCTTC. It specifies CATSGHRGSASYNEQFF. Using reference TRBV15 and TRBJ2-1 for the parts outside the CDR3, the full variable domain is DAMVIQNPRYQVTQFGKPVTLSCSQTLNHNVMYWYQQKSSQAPKLLFHYYDKDFNNEADTPDNFQSRRPNTSFCFLDIRSPGLGDTAMYLCATSGHRGSASYNEQFFGPGTRLTVL.

In its sample, this clonotype was seen a few times. The chain combines TRBV5-1 with TRBJ2-2; 8 bases map to TRBD2. V lost 2 bases and J lost 5; bases outside the gene matches: 8. Germline V lookup: CDR1 SGHRS, CDR2 YFSETQ. The CDR3 runs 16 residues. CDR3 bases: TGCGCCAGCAGCTTTTCAGCGGGAGTGGTGACCGGGGAGCTGTTTTTT. Amino acids: CASSFSAGVVTGELFF.

This clonotype was observed once. The J gene is TRBJ2-7, the V gene TRBV6-5; possible D gene TRBD1, 6 bases. The CDR3 consists of 15 residues. V lost 6 bases and J 2 bases, leaving 17 bases between the germline ends. The germline V gene has CDR1 MNHEY and CDR2 SVGAGI. This CDR3 is CASSRRGTTAYEQYF. The CDR3 DNA reads as TGTGCCAGCAGCAGGAGAGGGACAACGGCCTACGAGCAGTACTTC.

The chain carries TRBV6-5 and TRBJ1-5, with D possibly TRBD1 on 6 matching bases. The ends were cut back, 6 bases at V and 4 bases at J, with 13 bases in the middle. Germline CDR1 is MNHEY and CDR2 is SVGAGI. CDR3 length equals 14 residues. The CDR3 sequence is CASRPDSTNQPQHF. The CDR3 nucleotides are TGTGCCAGCAGACCGGACAGTACGAATCAGCCCCAGCATTTT.

The gene calls are TRBV29-1 and TRBJ2-7; TRBD1 matches at 8 bases. Looked up from germline, CDR1 is SQVTM and CDR2 is ANQGSEA. This CDR3 is built from 14 residues. The ends lost 6 bases at V and 3 bases at J; junction bases unmatched: 10. CDR3 amino acids: CSVAKGTGDYEQYF. CDR3 nucleotides: TGCAGCGTCGCCAAGGGGACAGGAGACTACGAGCAGTACTTC.

Only a few counts were recorded for this clonotype. One end of the junction fails to match germline, which may point to a read error. The chain recombines TRBV5-1 with TRBJ2-1; 7 bases line up with TRBD1. Germline V gene sequence: CDR1 SGHRS, CDR2 YFSETQ. This CDR3 has 12 residues. The CDR3 here is CASSLAGGKVVF. DNA for the CDR3: TGCGCCAGCAGCTTGGCAGGGGGTAAGGTGGTCTTC.